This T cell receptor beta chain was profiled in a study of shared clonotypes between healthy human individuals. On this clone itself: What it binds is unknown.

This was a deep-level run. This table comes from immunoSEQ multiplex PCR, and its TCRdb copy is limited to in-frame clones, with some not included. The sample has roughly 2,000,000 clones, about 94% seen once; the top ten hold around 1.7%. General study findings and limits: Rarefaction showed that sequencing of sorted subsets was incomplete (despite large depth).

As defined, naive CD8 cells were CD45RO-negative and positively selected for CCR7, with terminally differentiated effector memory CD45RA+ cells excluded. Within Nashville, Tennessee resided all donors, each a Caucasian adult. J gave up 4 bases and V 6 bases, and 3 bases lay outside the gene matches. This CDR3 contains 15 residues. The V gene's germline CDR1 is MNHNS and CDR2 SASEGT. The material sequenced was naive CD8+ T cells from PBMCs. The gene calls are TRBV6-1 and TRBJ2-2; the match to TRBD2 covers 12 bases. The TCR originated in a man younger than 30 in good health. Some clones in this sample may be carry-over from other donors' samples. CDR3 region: CASSPSGRGTGELFF. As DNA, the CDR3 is TGTGCCAGCAGCCCTAGCGGGAGGGGCACCGGGGAGCTGTTTTTT.